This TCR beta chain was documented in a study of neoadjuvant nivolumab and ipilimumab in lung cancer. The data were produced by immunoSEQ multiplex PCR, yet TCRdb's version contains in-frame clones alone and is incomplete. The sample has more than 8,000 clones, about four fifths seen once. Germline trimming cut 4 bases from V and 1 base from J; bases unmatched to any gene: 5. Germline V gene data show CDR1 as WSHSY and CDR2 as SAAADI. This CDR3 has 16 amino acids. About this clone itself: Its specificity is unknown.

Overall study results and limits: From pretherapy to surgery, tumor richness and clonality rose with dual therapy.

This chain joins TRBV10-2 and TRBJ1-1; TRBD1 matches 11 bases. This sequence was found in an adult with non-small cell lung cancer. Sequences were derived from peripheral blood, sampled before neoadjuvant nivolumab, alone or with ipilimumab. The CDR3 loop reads CASSGGTGGPNTEAFF. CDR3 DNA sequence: TGCGCCAGCAGTGGCGGGACAGGGGGGCCGAACACTGAAGCTTTCTTT.